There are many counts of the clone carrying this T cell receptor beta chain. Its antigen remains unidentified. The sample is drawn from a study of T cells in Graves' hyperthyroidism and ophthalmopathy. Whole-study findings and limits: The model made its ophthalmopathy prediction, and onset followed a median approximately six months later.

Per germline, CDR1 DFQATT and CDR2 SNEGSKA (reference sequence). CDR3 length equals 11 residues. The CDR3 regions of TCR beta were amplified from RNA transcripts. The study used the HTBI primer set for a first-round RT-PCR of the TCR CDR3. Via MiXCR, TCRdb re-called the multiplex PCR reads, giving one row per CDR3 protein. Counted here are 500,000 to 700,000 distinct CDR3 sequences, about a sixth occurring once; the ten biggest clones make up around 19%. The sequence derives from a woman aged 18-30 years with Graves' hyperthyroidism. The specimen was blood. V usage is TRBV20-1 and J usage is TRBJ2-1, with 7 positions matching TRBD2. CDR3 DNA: TGCAGAGTTGGCGGGAGAGTTGAGCAGTTCTTC. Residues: CRVGGRVEQFF.